These 18 T cell receptor beta chains were sequenced from one sample in a study of blood T cell repertoires in COVID-19. The assay was immunoSEQ multiplex PCR, and TCRdb's table has in-frame clones only and misses some. The sample gives tens of thousands of clones, 70% to 90% of which show up once; approximately 9.9% is in the top ten. The sample consisted of peripheral blood. The receptors derive from a human donor in a cohort sampled during active COVID-19.

This clone was observed a few times. V gene TRBV30 combines with J gene TRBJ2-1; 7 nucleotides align to TRBD2. Germline V lookup: CDR1 GTSNPN, CDR2 SVGIG (reference sequence). Trimming at V came to 0 bases and at J to 9 bases, leaving 11 bases not matched to a gene. The CDR3 contains 15 residues. CDR3 DNA sequence: TGTGCCTGGAGTGTATCGTGGGAGGGCCGGGGTGAGCAGTTCTTC. Its translation is CAWSVSWEGRGEQFF. Full variable domain (outside the CDR3, taken from reference TRBV30 and TRBJ2-1): SQTIHQWPATLVQPVGSPLSLECTVEGTSNPNLYWYRQAAGRGLQLLFYSVGIGQISSEVPQNLSASRPQDRQFILSSKKLLLSDSGFYLCAWSVSWEGRGEQFFGPGTRLTVL.

The J gene is TRBJ2-7, the V gene TRBV5-1, with 7 bases fitting TRBD1. Germline V gives CDR1 SGHRS, CDR2 YFSETQ. This CDR3 has 13 amino acids. The junction had 6 bases not matched to a gene; V was cut back by 5 bases and J by 4 bases. The chain's CDR3 is CASRGQSAYEQYF. DNA for the CDR3: TGCGCCAGCAGGGGACAGTCGGCTTACGAGCAGTACTTC. The full variable domain, its missing parts supplied by reference TRBV5-1 and TRBJ2-7, is KAGVTQTPRYLIKTRGQQVTLSCSPISGHRSVSWYQQTPGQGLQFLFEYFSETQRNKGNFPGRFSGRQFSNSRSEMNVSTLELGDSALYLCASRGQSAYEQYFGPGTRLTVT.

The rearrangement uses TRBV6-5 and TRBJ1-6; TRBD1 matches at 7 bases. J lost 6 bases, V lost 5 bases, and 4 bases had no gene match. The CDR3 consists of 14 residues. Germline values: CDR1 MNHEY, CDR2 SVGAGI. The CDR3 reads CASSPGTANSPLHF. CDR3 nucleotides: TGTGCCAGCAGTCCCGGGACAGCTAATTCACCCCTCCACTTT.

The rearrangement uses TRBV18 and TRBJ2-1, with 8 bases that match TRBD2. This CDR3 comprises 17 residues. Trimming took 0 bases from V and 0 from J; bases not matched to a gene: 4. Germline V gene sequence: CDR1 KGHSH, CDR2 LQKENI. The CDR3 coding sequence is TGTGCCAGCTCACCACCGACGGGGGGGAGCTCCTACAATGAGCAGTTCTTC. It encodes CASSPPTGGSSYNEQFF. Full variable domain (missing parts from reference TRBV18 and TRBJ2-1): NAGVMQNPRHLVRRRGQEARLRCSPMKGHSHVYWYRQLPEEGLKFMVYLQKENIIDESGMPKERFSAEFPKEGPSILRIQQVVRGDSAAYFCASSPPTGGSSYNEQFFGPGTRLTVL.

This clone is categorized as medium-sized. The J gene is TRBJ1-1, the V gene TRBV12-3 or TRBV12-4; D unclear. This CDR3 has 13 residues. The V end lost 7 bases, the J end lost 6 bases, and 15 bases lay between the germline ends. The CDR3 reads CASKFGFSAEAFF. In DNA form, the CDR3 reads TGTGCCAGCAAGTTTGGTTTTTCGGCTGAAGCTTTCTTT.

CDR3 residues: CASSTGGGSYNSPLHF. The DNA for the CDR3 is TGTGCCAGCAGTACCGGCGGGGGCTCCTATAATTCACCCCTCCACTTT. V and J are TRBV28 and TRBJ1-6, with D tentatively TRBD1 (5 bases). Germline-derived CDR1 and CDR2 are MDHEN and SYDVKM. The CDR3 runs to 16 residues. Trimming stripped 5 bases from V and 0 bases from J, with 11 bases between.

This clone showed up just once. This sequence joins TRBV4-2 and TRBJ2-3; TRBD2 aligns across 8 bases. Per germline, CDR1 LGHNA and CDR2 YNFKEQ. The V and J ends lost 4 bases and 3 bases, in that order; junction bases with no gene match: 9. The CDR3 extends over 16 amino acids. DNA of the CDR3: TGTGCCAGCAGCCGGCTTAAAGCGGGAGCGACAGATACGCAGTATTTT. Its protein product is CASSRLKAGATDTQYF.

V gene TRBV28 combines with J gene TRBJ1-2; 8 bases line up with TRBD1. Germline lookup yields CDR1 MDHEN and CDR2 SYDVKM. The CDR3 totals 15 residues. V was clipped by 6 bases and J by 0 bases; unmatched bases: 6. CDR3 loop: CASRYRQGPNYGYTF. In nucleotides, the CDR3 is TGTGCCAGCAGATACCGACAGGGGCCTAACTATGGCTACACCTTC.

The V and J genes are TRBV6-5 and TRBJ1-3, with TRBD1 as a possible D gene (5 bases). V lost 2 bases and J lost 1, with 9 bases in between. From germline, CDR1 is MNHEY and CDR2 SVGAGI. The CDR3 is 15 amino acids. This CDR3 is CASSYRGASGNTIYF. CDR3 bases: TGTGCCAGCAGTTACCGCGGGGCGTCTGGAAACACCATATATTTT.

The chain has TRBV11-3 and TRBJ2-5; 7 nucleotides agree with TRBD2. CDR3 length: 16 amino acids. Germline trimming cut 1 base from V and 5 bases from J; bases unmatched to any gene: 10. CDR1 is SGHNT, CDR2 YENEEA, per germline. CDR3 in DNA: TGTGCCAGCAGCTTAGGCTTGGCGGGAGTTGGTGAGACCCAGTACTTC. Translation: CASSLGLAGVGETQYF.

V and J are TRBV24-1 and TRBJ2-2; 9 bases match TRBD1. The CDR3 consists of 16 residues. The ends lost 3 bases at V and 8 bases at J; junction bases unmatched: 9. CDR1 and CDR2 from the germline V gene are KGHDR and SFDVKD. The CDR3 nucleotides read TGTGCCACCAGTGATAGCCGGGACAGGGCCAAGGGGGAGCTGTTTTTT. It yields the protein CATSDSRDRAKGELFF.

V is TRBV6-1 and J is TRBJ1-5; D is perhaps TRBD1 (6 bases). Between the trimmed V and J ends, which lost 1 base and 6 bases, there was a span of 13 bases. Germline CDR1 and CDR2: MNHNS and SASEGT. The CDR3 has 15 residues. Written as DNA, the CDR3 is TGTGCCAGCAGTGAAGTTCCAGGGGATCGTCAGCCCCAGCATTTT. As protein: CASSEVPGDRQPQHF.

V is TRBV7-7 and J is TRBJ2-1; perhaps TRBD2 as D (7 bases). V was shortened by 5 bases and J by 5 bases, with 16 bases between the two germline ends. This CDR3 is 15 amino acids long. Germline V CDR1 and CDR2: SSHAT, FNYEAQ (reference sequence). The CDR3 sequence: CASSRGQREDNEQFF. The DNA for the CDR3 is TGTGCCAGCAGCCGCGGACAGCGGGAAGACAATGAGCAGTTCTTC.

This clone has more than one count but fewer than ten. The V and J genes are TRBV6-1 and TRBJ1-5; possible D gene TRBD1, 5 bases. Trimming cost V 1 base and J 7 bases, with 11 bases left between them. Looked up from germline, CDR1 is MNHNS and CDR2 is SASEGT. The CDR3 is 14 residues long. Here the CDR3 reads CASSEGGGGQPQHF. The CDR3 bases are TGTGCCAGCAGTGAAGGCGGGGGAGGCCAGCCCCAGCATTTT.

The V call is TRBV4-2, the J call TRBJ1-2; weak D call: TRBD1 (6 bases). V was trimmed by 1 base and J by 5 bases, leaving 11 bases between them. This CDR3 region has 14 residues. Germline lookup yields CDR1 LGHNA and CDR2 YNFKEQ. The CDR3 region is CASSQGWTVYGYTF. DNA of the CDR3: TGTGCCAGCAGCCAAGGATGGACAGTTTATGGCTACACCTTC.

V and J are TRBV9 and TRBJ1-2; D not certain. The CDR3 has 14 amino acids. CDR1 and CDR2 (germline): SGDLS, YYNGEE. Trimming removed 0 bases at V and 1 base at J, with 7 bases between. CDR3 region: CASSVDVDNYGYTF. CDR3 DNA sequence: TGTGCCAGCAGCGTAGATGTAGATAACTATGGCTACACCTTC.

The V and J genes are TRBV14 and TRBJ2-1; TRBD2 agrees at 14 bases. V dropped 5 bases and J dropped 10; count of bases not matched to a gene: 7. Germline V gene data show CDR1 as SGHDN and CDR2 as FVKESK. CDR3 length equals 15 residues. CDR3 sequence: CASSETSGRAYEQFF. As DNA, the CDR3 is TGTGCCAGCAGCGAGACTAGCGGGAGGGCCTACGAGCAGTTCTTC.

This chain uses TRBV6-5 with TRBJ1-2; D ambiguous. Per germline, CDR1 MNHEY and CDR2 SVGAGI. Trimming pared 0 bases from V and 8 bases from J, leaving 16 bases between. This CDR3 contains 15 residues. The CDR3 coding sequence is TGTGCCAGCAGTTACTCCGATTATGCGGGGTGGGGCTACACCTTC. The encoded protein is CASSYSDYAGWGYTF.